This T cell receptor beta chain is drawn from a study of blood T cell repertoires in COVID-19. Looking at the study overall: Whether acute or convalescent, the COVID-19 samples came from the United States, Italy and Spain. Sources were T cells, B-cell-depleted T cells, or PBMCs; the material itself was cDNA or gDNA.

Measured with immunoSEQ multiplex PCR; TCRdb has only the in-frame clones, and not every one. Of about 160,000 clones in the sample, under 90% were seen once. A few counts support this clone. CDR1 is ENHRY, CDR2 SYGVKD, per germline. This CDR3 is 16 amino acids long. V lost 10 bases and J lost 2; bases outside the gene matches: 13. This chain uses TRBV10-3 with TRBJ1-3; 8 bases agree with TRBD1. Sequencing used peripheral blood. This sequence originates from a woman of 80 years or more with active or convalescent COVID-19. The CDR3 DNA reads TGTGCCACATCAGAACCAGGGGGCGCAGCTGGAAACACCATATATTTT. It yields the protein CATSEPGGAAGNTIYF.